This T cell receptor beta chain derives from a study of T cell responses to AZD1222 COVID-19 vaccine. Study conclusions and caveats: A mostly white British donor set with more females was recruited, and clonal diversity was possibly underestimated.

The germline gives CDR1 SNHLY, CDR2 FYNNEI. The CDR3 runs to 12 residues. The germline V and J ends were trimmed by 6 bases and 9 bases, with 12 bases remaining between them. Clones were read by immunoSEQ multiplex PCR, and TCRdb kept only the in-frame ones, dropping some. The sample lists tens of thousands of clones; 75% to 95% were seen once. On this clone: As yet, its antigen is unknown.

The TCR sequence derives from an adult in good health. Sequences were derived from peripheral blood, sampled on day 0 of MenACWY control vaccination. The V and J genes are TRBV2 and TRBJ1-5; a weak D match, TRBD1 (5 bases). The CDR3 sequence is CASRGTGGPQHF. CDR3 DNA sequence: TGTGCCAGCAGGGGGACGGGGGGGCCCCAGCATTTT.